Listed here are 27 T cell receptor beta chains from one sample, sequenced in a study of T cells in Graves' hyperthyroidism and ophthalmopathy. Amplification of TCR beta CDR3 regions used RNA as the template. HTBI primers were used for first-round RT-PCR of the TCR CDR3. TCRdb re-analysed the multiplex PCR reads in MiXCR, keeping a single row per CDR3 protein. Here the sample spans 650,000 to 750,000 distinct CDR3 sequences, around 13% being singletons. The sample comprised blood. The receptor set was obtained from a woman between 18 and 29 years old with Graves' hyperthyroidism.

CDR3 in DNA: TGTGCCAGCAGCTTTCCGCGAGTAGGCAATGAAAAACTGTTTTTT. Amino acid sequence: CASSFPRVGNEKLFF. The chain links TRBV7-9 to TRBJ1-4; D not certain. The CDR3 spans 15 residues. The V end lost 3 bases, the J end lost 5 bases, and 13 bases lay between the germline ends. Germline V gene data show CDR1 as SEHNR and CDR2 as FQNEAQ (reference sequence).

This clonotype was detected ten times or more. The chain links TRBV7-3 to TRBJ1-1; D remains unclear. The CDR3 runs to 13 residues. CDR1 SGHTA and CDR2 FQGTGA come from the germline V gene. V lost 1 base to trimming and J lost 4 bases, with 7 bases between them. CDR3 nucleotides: TGTGCCAGCAGCTTAAAGGACGGCACTGAAGCTTTCTTT. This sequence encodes CASSLKDGTEAFF.

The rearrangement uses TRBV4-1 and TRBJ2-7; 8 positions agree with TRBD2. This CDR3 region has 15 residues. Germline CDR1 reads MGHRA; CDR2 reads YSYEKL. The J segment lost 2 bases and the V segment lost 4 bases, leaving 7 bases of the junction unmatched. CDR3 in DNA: TGCGCCAGCAGCCCGGGACTAGTTCTGACCTACGAGCAGTACTTC. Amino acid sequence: CASSPGLVLTYEQYF.

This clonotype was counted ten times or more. The CDR3 region is CASSSRGMEQYF. The CDR3 region has the DNA TGTGCCAGCAGCTCTAGGGGGATGGAGCAGTACTTC. The chain couples TRBV28 to TRBJ2-7, with D perhaps TRBD1 (6 bases). The CDR3 is 12 amino acids. Trimming removed 6 bases from V and 7 bases from J, with 13 bases in between. Per the germline V gene, CDR1 is MDHEN and CDR2 is SYDVKM.

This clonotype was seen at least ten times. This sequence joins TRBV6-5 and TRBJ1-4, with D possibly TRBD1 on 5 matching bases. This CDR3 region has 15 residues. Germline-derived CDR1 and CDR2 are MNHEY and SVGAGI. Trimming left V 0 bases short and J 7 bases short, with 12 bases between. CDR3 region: CASSYSWGSGEKLFF. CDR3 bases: TGTGCCAGCAGTTACTCGTGGGGGTCGGGTGAAAAACTGTTTTTT.

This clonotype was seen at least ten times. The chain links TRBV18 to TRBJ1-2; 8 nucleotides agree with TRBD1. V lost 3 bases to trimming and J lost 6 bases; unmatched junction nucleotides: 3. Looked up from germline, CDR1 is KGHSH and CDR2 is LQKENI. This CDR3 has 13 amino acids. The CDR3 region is CASSPSGQDGYTF. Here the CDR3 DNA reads TGTGCCAGCTCACCTTCGGGACAGGATGGCTACACCTTC.

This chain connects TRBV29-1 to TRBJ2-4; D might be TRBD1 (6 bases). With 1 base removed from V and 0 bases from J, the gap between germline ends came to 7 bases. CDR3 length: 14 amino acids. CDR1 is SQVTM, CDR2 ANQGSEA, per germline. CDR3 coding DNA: TGCAGCGTTGAAGGGGGGCTAGCCAAAAACATTCAGTACTTC. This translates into CSVEGGLAKNIQYF. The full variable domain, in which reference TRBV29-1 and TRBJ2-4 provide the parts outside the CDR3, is SAVISQKPSRDICQRGTSLTIQCQVDSQVTMMFWYRQQPGQSLTLIATANQGSEATYESGFVIDKFPISRPNLTFSTLTVSNMSPEDSSIYLCSVEGGLAKNIQYFGAGTRLSVL.

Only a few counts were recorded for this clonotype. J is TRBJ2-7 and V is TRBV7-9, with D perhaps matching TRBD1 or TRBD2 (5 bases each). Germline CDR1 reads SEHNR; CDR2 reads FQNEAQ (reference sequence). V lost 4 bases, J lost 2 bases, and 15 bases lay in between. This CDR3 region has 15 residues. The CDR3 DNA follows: TGTGCCAGCAGCTCCTCGGGACGGATGGCCTACGAGCAGTACTTC. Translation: CASSSSGRMAYEQYF. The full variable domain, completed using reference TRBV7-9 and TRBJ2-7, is DTGVSQNPRHKITKRGQNVTFRCDPISEHNRLYWYRQTLGQGPEFLTYFQNEAQLEKSRLLSDRFSAERPKGSFSTLEIQRTEQGDSAMYLCASSSSGRMAYEQYFGPGTRLTVT.

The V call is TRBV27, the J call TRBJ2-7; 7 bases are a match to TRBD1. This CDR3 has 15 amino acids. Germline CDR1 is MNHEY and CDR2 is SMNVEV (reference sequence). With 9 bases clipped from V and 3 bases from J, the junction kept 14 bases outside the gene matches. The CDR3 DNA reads TGTGCCAGGGGCTCCGCACCGGGACAGATCTACGAGCAGTACTTC. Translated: CARGSAPGQIYEQYF.

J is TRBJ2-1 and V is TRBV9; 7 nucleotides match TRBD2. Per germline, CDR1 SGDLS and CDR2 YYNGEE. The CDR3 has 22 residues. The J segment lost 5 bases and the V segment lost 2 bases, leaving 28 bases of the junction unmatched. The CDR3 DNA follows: TGTGCCAGCAGCGTTTGGGGGAGGCCCGAACTCGGTGGGCGGGAGTTGAACAATGAGCAGTTCTTC. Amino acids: CASSVWGRPELGGRELNNEQFF.

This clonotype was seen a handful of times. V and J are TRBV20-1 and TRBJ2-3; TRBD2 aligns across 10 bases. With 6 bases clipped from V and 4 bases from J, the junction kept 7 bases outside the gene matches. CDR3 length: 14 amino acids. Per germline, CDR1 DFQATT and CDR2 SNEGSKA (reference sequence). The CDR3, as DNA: TGCAGTGCCCCGACTAGCGGGTCTTCAGATACGCAGTATTTT. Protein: CSAPTSGSSDTQYF.

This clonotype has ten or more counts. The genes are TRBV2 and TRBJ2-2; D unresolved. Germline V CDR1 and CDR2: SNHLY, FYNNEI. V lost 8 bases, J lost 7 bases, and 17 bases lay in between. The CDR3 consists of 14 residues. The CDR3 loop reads CASAPAVEVGELFF. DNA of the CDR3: TGTGCCAGCGCCCCGGCGGTCGAGGTCGGGGAGCTGTTTTTT.

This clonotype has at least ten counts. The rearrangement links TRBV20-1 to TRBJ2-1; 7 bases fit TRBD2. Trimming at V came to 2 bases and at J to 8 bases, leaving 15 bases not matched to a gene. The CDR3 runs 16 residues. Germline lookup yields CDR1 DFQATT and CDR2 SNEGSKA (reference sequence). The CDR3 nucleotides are TGCAGTGCTAGACCTCTGGCGGGAGCTTCACCGGATGAGCAGTTCTTC. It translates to CSARPLAGASPDEQFF.

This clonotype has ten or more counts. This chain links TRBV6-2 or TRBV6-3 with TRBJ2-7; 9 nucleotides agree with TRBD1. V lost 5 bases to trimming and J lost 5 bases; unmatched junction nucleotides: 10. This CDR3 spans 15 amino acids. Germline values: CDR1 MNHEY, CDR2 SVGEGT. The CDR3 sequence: CASSNRDRELHEQYF. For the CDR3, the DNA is TGTGCCAGCAGTAACCGGGACAGGGAGCTCCACGAGCAGTACTTC.

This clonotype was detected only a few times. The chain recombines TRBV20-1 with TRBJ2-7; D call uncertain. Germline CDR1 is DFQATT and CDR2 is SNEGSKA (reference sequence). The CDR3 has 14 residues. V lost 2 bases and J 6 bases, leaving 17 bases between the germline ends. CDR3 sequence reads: CSARLRPEVGEQYF. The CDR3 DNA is TGCAGTGCTAGACTCCGGCCGGAAGTCGGCGAGCAGTACTTC.

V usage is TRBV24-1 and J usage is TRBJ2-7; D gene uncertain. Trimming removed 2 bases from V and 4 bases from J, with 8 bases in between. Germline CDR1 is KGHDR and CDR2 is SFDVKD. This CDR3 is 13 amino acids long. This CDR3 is CATSDSQSYEQYF. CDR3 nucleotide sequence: TGTGCCACCAGTGATTCACAGAGTTACGAGCAGTACTTC.

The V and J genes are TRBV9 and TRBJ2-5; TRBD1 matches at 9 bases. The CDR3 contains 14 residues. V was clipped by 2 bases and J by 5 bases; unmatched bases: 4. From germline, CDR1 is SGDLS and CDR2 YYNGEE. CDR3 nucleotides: TGTGCCAGCAGCGTTACAGGGGGCTCGGAGACCCAGTACTTC. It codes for CASSVTGGSETQYF.

This CDR3 reads CANSLAGADEQYF. The CDR3 nucleotides read TGCGCCAACAGTCTGGCGGGAGCTGACGAGCAGTACTTC. The rearrangement joins TRBV5-1 to TRBJ2-7; TRBD2 agrees at 7 bases. The CDR3 covers 13 residues. Losses at the gene ends were 9 bases for V and 5 bases for J; bases not matched to a gene: 11. The germline gives CDR1 SGHRS, CDR2 YFSETQ.

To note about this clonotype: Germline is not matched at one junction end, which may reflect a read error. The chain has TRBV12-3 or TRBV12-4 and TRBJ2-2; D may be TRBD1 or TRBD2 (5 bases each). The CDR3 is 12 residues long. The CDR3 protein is CASSWAGGRELF. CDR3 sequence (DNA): TGTGCCAGCAGTTGGGCCGGTGGCAGGGAGCTTTTT.

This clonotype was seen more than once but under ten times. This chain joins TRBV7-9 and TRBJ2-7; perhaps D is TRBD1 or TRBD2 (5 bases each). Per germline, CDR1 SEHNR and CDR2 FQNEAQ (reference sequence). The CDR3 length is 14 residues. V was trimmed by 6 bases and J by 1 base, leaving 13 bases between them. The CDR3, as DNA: TGTGCCAGCAGTTCTTGGGACCAGTCCTACGAGCAGTACTTC. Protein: CASSSWDQSYEQYF.

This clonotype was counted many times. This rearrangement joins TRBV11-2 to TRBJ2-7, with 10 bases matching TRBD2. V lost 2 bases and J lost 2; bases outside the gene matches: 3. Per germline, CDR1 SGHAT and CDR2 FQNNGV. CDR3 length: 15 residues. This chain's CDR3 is CASSLPAGGPYEQYF. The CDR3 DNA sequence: TGTGCCAGCAGCTTACCAGCGGGAGGGCCCTACGAGCAGTACTTC. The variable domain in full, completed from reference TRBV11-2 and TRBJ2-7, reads EAGVAQSPRYKIIEKRQSVAFWCNPISGHATLYWYQQILGQGPKLLIQFQNNGVVDDSQLPKDRFSAERLKGVDSTLKIQPAKLEDSAVYLCASSLPAGGPYEQYFGPGTRLTVT.

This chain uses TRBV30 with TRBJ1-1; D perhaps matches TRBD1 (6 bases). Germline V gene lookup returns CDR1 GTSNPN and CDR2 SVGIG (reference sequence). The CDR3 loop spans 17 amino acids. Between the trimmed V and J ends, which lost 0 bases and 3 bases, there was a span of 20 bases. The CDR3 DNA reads TGTGCCTGGAGTGTCAGGTTGACGCTCAGGGGAGACACTGAAGCTTTCTTT. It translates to CAWSVRLTLRGDTEAFF.

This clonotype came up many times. The CDR3 coding sequence is TGTGCCAGCAGCCAGGGACAGGGATGGGATGAGCAGTTCTTC. It encodes CASSQGQGWDEQFF. The chain joins TRBV7-3 to TRBJ2-1; TRBD1 agrees at 9 bases. With V trimmed by 5 bases and J by 8 bases, 7 bases remained unmatched. Germline CDR1 SGHTA, CDR2 FQGTGA. The CDR3 runs to 14 residues.

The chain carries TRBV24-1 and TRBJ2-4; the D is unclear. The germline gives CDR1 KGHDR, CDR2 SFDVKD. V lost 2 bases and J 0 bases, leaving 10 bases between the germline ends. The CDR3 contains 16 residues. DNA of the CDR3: TGTGCCACCAGTGATTCCCGACCCCAAGCCAAAAACATTCAGTACTTC. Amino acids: CATSDSRPQAKNIQYF.

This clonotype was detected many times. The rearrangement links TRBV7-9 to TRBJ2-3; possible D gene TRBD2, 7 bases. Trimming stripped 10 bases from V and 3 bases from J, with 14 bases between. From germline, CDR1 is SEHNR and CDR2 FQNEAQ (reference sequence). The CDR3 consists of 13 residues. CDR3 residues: CATYREGTDTQYF. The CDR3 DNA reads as TGTGCCACCTACAGGGAGGGTACAGATACGCAGTATTTT.

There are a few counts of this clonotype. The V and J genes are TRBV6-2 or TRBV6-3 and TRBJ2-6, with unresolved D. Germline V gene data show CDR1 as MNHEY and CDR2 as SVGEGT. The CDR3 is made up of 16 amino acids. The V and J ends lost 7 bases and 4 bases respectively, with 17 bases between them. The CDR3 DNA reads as TGTGCCAGCACCCTCCCCGGTGCAGGAGGGGCCAACGTCCTGACTTTC. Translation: CASTLPGAGGANVLTF.

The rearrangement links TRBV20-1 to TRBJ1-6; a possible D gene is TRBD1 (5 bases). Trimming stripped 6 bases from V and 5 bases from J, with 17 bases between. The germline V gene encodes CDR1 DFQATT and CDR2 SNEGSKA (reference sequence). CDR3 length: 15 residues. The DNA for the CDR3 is TGCAGTGCGATCGGGACTCTCTTCGATAATTCACCCCTCCACTTT. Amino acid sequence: CSAIGTLFDNSPLHF.